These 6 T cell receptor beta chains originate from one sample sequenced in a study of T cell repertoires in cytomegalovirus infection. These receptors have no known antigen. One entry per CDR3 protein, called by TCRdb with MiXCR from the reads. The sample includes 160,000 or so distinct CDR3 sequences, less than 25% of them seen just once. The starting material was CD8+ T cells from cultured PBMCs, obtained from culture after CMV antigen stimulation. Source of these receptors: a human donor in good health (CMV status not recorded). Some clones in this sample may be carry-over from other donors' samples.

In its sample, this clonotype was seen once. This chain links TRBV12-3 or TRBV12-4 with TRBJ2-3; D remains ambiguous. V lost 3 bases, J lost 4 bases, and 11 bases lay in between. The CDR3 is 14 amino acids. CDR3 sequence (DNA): TGTGCCAGCAGTTTGACTCCTTGGGCAGATACGCAGTATTTT. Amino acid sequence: CASSLTPWADTQYF.

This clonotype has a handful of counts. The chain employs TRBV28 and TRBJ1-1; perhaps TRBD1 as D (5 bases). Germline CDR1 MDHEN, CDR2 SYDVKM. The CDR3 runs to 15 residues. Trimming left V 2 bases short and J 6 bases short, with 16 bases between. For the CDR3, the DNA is TGTGCCAGCAGTTTAACCGGGAGACAGCCCCCTGAAGCTTTCTTT. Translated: CASSLTGRQPPEAFF.

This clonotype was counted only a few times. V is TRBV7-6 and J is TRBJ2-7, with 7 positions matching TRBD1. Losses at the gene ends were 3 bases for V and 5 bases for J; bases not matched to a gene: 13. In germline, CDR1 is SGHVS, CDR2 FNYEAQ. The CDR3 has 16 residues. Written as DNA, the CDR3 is TGTGCCAGCAGCTTTAACCTAGGTAGACAGGGCCACGAGCAGTACTTC. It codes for CASSFNLGRQGHEQYF.

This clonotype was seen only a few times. The CDR3 nucleotides are TGTGCCAGTGGATATAGCAATCAGCCCCAGCATTTT. It is translated as CASGYSNQPQHF. V gene TRBV7-9 combines with J gene TRBJ1-5; the D is unclear. CDR3 length equals 12 residues. The V and J ends lost 9 bases and 0 bases respectively, with 6 bases between them. From germline, CDR1 is SEHNR and CDR2 FQNEAQ (reference sequence).

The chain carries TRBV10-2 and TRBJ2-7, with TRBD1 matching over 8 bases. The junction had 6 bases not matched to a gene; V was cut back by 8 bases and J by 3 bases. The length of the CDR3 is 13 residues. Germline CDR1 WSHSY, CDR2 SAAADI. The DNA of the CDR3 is TGCGCCAGCTCGACAGGGGAAGGCTACGAGCAGTACTTC. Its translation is CASSTGEGYEQYF.

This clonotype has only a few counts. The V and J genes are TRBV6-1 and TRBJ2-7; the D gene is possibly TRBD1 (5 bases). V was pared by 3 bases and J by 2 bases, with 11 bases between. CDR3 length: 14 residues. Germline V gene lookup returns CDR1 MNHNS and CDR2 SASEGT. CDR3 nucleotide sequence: TGTGCCAGCAGTGATAGGGGCCAAACCTACGAGCAGTACTTC. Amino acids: CASSDRGQTYEQYF.